A few counts support the clone carrying this T cell receptor beta chain. A read error may produce the germline difference seen at one junction end. Assay used: immunoSEQ multiplex PCR; TCRdb lists only in-frame clones, some missing. Of about 120,000 clones in the sample, roughly 92% were seen once. The source of the sample is a study of T cell responses to AZD1222 COVID-19 vaccine. Germline-derived CDR1 and CDR2 are SSHAT and FNYEAQ (reference sequence). The CDR3 is 13 residues long. V gene TRBV7-7 combines with J gene TRBJ1-6, with D tentatively TRBD1 (5 bases). The clonotype was recovered from an adult in good health. The sequencing used peripheral blood, collected on day 0 of AZD1222 vaccination. CDR3 coding DNA: TGTGCTAGCAGCCGGGACGTTGGTTCACCCCTCCACTTT. It specifies CASSRDVGSPLHF.